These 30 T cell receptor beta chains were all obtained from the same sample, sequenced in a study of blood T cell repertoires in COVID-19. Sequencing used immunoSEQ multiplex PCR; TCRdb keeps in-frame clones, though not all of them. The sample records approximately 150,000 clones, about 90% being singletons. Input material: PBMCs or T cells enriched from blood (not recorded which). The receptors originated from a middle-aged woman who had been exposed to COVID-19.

The CDR3 sequence is CASSLAGVSSYEQYF. The CDR3 coding sequence is TGTGCCAGCAGCTTGGCAGGTGTCAGCTCCTACGAGCAGTACTTC. This chain uses TRBV5-4 with TRBJ2-7; no clear D. V lost 0 bases, J lost 0 bases, and 10 bases lay in between. This CDR3 contains 15 residues. CDR1 and CDR2 (germline): SGHNT, YYREEE (reference sequence).

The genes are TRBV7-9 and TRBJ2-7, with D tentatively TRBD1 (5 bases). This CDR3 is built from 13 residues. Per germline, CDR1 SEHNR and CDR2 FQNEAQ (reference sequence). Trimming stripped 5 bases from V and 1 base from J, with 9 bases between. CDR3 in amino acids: CASSRPGSYEQYF. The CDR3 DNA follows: TGTGCCAGCAGCCGCCCAGGGTCCTACGAGCAGTACTTC.

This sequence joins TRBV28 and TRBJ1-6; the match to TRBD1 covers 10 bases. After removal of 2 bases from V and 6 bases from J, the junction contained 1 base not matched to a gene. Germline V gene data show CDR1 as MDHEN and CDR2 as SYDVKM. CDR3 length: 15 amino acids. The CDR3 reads CASSLRDRGNSPLHF. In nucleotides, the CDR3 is TGTGCCAGCAGTTTAAGGGACAGGGGTAATTCACCCCTCCACTTT.

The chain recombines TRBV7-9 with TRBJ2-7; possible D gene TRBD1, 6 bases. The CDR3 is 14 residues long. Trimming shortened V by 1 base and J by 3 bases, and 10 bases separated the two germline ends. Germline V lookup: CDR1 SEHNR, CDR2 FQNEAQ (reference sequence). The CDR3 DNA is TGTGCCAGCAGCTTAGAGGGGGACCACTACGAGCAGTACTTC. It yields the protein CASSLEGDHYEQYF.

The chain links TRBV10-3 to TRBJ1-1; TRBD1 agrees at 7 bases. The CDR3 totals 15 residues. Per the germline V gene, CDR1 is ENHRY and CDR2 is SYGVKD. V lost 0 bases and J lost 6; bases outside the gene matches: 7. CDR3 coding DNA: TGTGCCATCAGTGAGTCGATGACAGGGAGCTCTGAAGCTTTCTTT. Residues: CAISESMTGSSEAFF.

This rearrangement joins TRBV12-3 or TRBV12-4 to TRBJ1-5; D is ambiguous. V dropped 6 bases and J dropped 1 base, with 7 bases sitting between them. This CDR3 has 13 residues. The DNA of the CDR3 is TGTGCCAGCAGCTCGAGAAGCAATCAGCCCCAGCATTTT. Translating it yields CASSSRSNQPQHF.

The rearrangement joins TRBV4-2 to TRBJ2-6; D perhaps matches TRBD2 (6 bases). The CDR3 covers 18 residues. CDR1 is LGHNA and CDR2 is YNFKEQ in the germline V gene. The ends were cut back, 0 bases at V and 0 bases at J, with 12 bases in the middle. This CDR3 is CASSQDLRGFSGANVLTF. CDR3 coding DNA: TGTGCCAGCAGCCAAGACCTGCGGGGATTCTCTGGGGCCAACGTCCTGACTTTC.

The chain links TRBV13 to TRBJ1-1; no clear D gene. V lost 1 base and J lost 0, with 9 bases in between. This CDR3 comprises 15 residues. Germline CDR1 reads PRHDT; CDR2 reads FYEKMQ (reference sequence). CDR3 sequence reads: CASSLEYMMNTEAFF. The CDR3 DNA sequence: TGTGCCAGCAGCTTAGAGTACATGATGAACACTGAAGCTTTCTTT.

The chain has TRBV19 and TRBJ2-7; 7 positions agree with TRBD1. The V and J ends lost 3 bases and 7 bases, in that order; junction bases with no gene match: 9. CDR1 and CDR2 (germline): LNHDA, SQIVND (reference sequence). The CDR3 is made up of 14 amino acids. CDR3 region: CASSISQGSREQYF. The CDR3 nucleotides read TGTGCCAGTAGTATCTCACAGGGGAGTAGGGAGCAGTACTTC.

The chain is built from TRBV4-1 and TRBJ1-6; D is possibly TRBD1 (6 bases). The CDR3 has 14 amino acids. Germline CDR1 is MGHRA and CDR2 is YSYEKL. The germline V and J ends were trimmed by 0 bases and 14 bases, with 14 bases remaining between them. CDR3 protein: CASSQDWGQPTLHF. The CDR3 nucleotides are TGCGCCAGCAGCCAAGATTGGGGGCAGCCTACCCTCCACTTT.

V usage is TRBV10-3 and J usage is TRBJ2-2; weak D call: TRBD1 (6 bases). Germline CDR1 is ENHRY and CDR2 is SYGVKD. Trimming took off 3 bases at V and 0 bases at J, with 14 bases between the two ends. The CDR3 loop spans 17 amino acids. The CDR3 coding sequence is TGTGCCATCAGTGACCTACCCCAGGGGCCGAACACCGGGGAGCTGTTTTTT. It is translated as CAISDLPQGPNTGELFF.

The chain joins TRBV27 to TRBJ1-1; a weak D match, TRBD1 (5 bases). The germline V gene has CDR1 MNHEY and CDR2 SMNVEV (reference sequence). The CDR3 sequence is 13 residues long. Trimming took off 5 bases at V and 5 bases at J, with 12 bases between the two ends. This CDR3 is CASSRAGGTEAFF. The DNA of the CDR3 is TGTGCCAGCAGTAGGGCCGGGGGGACTGAAGCTTTCTTT.

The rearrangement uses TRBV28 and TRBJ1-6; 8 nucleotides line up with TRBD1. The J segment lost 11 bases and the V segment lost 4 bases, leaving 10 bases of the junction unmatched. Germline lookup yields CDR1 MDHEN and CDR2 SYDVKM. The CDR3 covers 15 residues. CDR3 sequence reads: CASSSHGQGMTPLHF. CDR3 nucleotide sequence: TGTGCCAGCAGTTCCCACGGACAGGGTATGACACCCCTCCACTTT.

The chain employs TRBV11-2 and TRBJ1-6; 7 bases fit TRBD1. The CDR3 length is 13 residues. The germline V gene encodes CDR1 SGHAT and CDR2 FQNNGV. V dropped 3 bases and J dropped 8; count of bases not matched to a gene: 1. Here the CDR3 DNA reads TGTGCCAGCAGCTTCCAGGGGGATTCACCCCTCCACTTT. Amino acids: CASSFQGDSPLHF.

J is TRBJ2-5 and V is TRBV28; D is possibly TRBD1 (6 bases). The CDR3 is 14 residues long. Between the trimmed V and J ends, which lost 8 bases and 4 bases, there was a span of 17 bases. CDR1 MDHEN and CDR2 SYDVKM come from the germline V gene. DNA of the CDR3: TGTGCCAGCGAAGACAGGCGGCGGTCAGAGACCCAGTACTTC. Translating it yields CASEDRRRSETQYF.

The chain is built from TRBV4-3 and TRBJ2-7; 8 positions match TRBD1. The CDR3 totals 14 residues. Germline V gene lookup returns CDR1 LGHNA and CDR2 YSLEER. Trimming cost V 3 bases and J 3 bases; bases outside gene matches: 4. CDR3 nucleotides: TGCGCCAGCAGCCAGGACAGGGTAAGCTACGAGCAGTACTTC. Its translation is CASSQDRVSYEQYF.

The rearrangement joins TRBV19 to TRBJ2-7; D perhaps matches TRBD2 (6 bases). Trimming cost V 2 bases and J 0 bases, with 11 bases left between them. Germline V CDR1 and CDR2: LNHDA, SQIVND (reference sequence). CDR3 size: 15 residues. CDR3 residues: CASSINLGGSYEQYF. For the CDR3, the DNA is TGTGCCAGTAGTATAAATTTGGGAGGCTCCTACGAGCAGTACTTC.

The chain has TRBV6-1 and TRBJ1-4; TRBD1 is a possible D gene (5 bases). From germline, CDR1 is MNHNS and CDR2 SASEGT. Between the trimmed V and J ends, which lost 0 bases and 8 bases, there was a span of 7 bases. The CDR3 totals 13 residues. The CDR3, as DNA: TGTGCCAGCAGTGAAGCGCACAGGGAAAAACTGTTTTTT. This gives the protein CASSEAHREKLFF.

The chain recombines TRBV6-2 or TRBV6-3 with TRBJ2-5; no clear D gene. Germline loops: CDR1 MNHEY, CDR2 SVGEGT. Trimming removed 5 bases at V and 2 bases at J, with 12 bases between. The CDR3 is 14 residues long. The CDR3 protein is CASSLSRDQETQYF. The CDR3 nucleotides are TGTGCCAGCAGTCTCTCGAGAGATCAAGAGACCCAGTACTTC.

The CDR3 nucleotides read TGTGCCATCAACAAGAATCAGCCCCAGCATTTT. This encodes CAINKNQPQHF. The chain employs TRBV6-4 and TRBJ1-5; the D is unclear. Germline CDR1 reads MRHNA; CDR2 reads SNTAGT. The CDR3 runs 11 residues. With 10 bases removed from V and 4 bases from J, the gap between germline ends came to 8 bases.

The CDR3 DNA follows: TGTGCCAGCTCACCCACCCCGGGACTAGCGAGTCAAGAGACCCAGTACTTC. It is translated as CASSPTPGLASQETQYF. The chain has TRBV18 and TRBJ2-5; 10 nucleotides agree with TRBD2. Germline assignment: CDR1 KGHSH and CDR2 LQKENI. J was trimmed by 2 bases and V by 3 bases; bases with no gene match: 9. The CDR3 length is 17 residues.

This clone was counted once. CDR3 in DNA: TGCGCCAGCAGTGTGTCTAGCGGGTGGGCAGATACGCAGTATTTT. This gives the protein CASSVSSGWADTQYF. The chain couples TRBV10-1 to TRBJ2-3, with 8 bases lining up with TRBD2. The CDR3 extends over 15 amino acids. Trimming cost V 4 bases and J 4 bases; bases outside gene matches: 7. Germline CDR1 reads WNHNN; CDR2 reads SYGVQD (reference sequence).

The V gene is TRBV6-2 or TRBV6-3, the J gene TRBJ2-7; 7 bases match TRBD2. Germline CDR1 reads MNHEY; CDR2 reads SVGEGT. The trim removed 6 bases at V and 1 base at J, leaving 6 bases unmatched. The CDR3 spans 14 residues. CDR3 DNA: TGTGCCAGCAGCCCCCCCGGGAGGTCCTACGAGCAGTACTTC. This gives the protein CASSPPGRSYEQYF.

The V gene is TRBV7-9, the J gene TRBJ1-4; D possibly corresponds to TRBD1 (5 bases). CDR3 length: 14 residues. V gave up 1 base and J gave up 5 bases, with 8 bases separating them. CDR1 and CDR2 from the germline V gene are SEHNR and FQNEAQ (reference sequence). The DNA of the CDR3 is TGTGCCAGCAGCTTAGGGGGCCCGAATGAAAAACTGTTTTTT. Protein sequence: CASSLGGPNEKLFF.

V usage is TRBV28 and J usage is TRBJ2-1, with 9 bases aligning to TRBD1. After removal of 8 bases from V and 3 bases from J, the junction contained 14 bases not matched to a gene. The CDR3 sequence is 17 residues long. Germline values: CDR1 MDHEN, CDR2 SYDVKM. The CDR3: CASSTGATGGDYNEQFF. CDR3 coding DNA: TGTGCCAGCTCGACTGGGGCGACAGGGGGTGACTACAATGAGCAGTTCTTC.

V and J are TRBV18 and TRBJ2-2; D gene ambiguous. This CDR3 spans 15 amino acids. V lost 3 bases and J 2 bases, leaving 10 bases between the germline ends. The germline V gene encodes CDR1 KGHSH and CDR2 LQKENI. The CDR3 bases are TGTGCCAGCTCACCGAGCGAACTTAACACCGGGGAGCTGTTTTTT. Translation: CASSPSELNTGELFF.

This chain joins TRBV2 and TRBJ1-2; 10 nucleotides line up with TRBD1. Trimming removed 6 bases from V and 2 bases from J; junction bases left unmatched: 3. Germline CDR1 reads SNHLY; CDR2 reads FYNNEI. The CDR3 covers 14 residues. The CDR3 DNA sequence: TGTGCCAGCAGGGGACAGGGGCAGAACTATGGCTACACCTTC. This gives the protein CASRGQGQNYGYTF.

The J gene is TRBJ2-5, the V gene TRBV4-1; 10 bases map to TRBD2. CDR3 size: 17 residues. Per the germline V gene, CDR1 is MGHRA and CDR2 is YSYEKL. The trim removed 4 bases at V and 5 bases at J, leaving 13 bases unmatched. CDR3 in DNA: TGCGCCAGCAGCCGGGGAGCGGGGGGGTTGTCTTCCGAGACCCAGTACTTC. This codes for CASSRGAGGLSSETQYF.

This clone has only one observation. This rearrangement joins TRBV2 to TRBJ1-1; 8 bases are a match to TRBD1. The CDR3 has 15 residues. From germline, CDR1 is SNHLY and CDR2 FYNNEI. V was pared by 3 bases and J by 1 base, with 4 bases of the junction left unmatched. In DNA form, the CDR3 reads TGTGCCAGCAGTGATCCCGGGACAGGGAACACTGAAGCTTTCTTT. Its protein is CASSDPGTGNTEAFF.

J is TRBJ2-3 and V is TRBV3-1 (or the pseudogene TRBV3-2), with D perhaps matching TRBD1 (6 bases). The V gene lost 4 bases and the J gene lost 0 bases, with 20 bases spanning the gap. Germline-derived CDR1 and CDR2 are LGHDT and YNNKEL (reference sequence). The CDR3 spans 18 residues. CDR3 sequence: CASSRSDSRVPSTDTQYF. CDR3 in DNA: TGTGCCAGCAGCCGCTCGGACAGTCGGGTTCCCAGCACAGATACGCAGTATTTT.